Presented here are 23 T cell receptor beta chains from one specimen sequenced in a study of blood T cells in healthy people across ages. The use of a sample-barcoded 5' primer and a J-beta primer mix characterized a second PCR of roughly 6 to 11 cycles. TCRdb independently ran MiXCR on the 5' RACE reads; one entry per CDR3 protein. The repertoire holds about 1.1 million distinct CDR3 sequences, with around two fifths as singletons. Specimen: blood. The receptor set was obtained from a man younger than 30 in good health.

A note on this clonotype: This may come from a read error, since a much larger clone is one base off. CDR3 sequence: CTSSLGAETLTYEQYF. In nucleotides, the CDR3 is TGCACCAGCAGCTTGGGGGCAGAAACACTTACCTACGAGCAGTACTTC. The chain joins TRBV5-1 to TRBJ2-7, with D possibly TRBD1 on 6 matching bases. The CDR3 is 16 residues long. Germline CDR1 is SGHRS and CDR2 is YFSETQ.

This clonotype was seen only a few times. The chain links TRBV12-5 to TRBJ1-4; D remains ambiguous. Germline loops: CDR1 LGHNT, CDR2 FRNRAP. Trimming cost V 1 base and J 8 bases, with 14 bases left between them. The CDR3 extends over 15 amino acids. The CDR3 is CASGLGRRVSEKLFF. For the CDR3, the DNA is TGTGCTAGTGGTTTGGGACGGAGGGTTTCAGAAAAACTGTTTTTT.

The chain carries TRBV7-9 and TRBJ1-4; D perhaps matches TRBD1 (6 bases). Trimming took off 4 bases at V and 10 bases at J, with 13 bases between the two ends. Germline CDR1 reads SEHNR; CDR2 reads FQNEAQ (reference sequence). The CDR3 runs 13 residues. The CDR3 nucleotides read TGTGCCAGCAGCTCCAGGGGATTGGGAAAACTGTTTTTT. Translation gives CASSSRGLGKLFF.

This chain links TRBV9 with TRBJ1-2, with 9 bases identical to TRBD1. The CDR3 contains 15 residues. Germline-derived CDR1 and CDR2 are SGDLS and YYNGEE. The V segment lost 0 bases and the J segment 7 bases; nucleotides outside the gene matches: 7. CDR3 in amino acids: CASSVEGQGTGGYTF. CDR3 nucleotides: TGTGCCAGCAGCGTAGAGGGACAGGGTACCGGTGGCTACACCTTC.

The chain links TRBV4-2 to TRBJ2-7, with 9 bases fitting TRBD2. In germline, CDR1 is LGHNA, CDR2 YNFKEQ. The CDR3 is made up of 17 amino acids. V shed 1 base, J shed 3 bases, and the junction held 10 bases outside the gene matches. This CDR3 reads CASSQGISGRPYYEQYF. In DNA, the CDR3 is TGTGCCAGCAGCCAAGGGATTAGCGGGAGACCTTACTACGAGCAGTACTTC.

In its sample, this clonotype was seen a few times. This chain joins TRBV7-3 and TRBJ2-1, with D hard to call. This CDR3 has 13 amino acids. V lost 0 bases and J 8 bases, leaving 8 bases between the germline ends. CDR1 is SGHTA and CDR2 is FQGTGA in the germline V gene. This CDR3 is CASSLTREDEQFF. The CDR3 nucleotides are TGTGCCAGCAGCTTAACTAGGGAAGATGAGCAGTTCTTC.

This clonotype was counted at least ten times. The chain employs TRBV29-1 and TRBJ1-2; D gene ambiguous. V dropped 7 bases and J dropped 5 bases, with 8 bases sitting between them. This CDR3 comprises 10 residues. Germline values: CDR1 SQVTM, CDR2 ANQGSEA. CDR3 nucleotides: TGCAGCGCGAAAGATTATGGCTACACCTTC. This sequence encodes CSAKDYGYTF.

This clonotype was detected a few times. The chain links TRBV2 to TRBJ1-1; D is unresolved. V lost 6 bases and J lost 8, with 13 bases in between. The CDR3 covers 12 residues. Per the germline V gene, CDR1 is SNHLY and CDR2 is FYNNEI. CDR3 residues: CASRAAGKEAFF. The CDR3 bases are TGTGCCAGCAGGGCAGCGGGCAAGGAAGCTTTCTTT.

This clonotype has only a few counts. This chain uses TRBV12-3 or TRBV12-4 with TRBJ2-1; no clear D. V lost 2 bases to trimming and J lost 12 bases, with 8 bases between them. The CDR3 contains 11 residues. CDR3 nucleotides: TGTGCCAGCAGTTTACTGAGAGGGCAGTTCTTC. Its protein product is CASSLLRGQFF.

This chain connects TRBV6-7 to TRBJ1-4; TRBD1 matches at 7 bases. Being an ORF, TRBV6-7 has a function that is uncertain. V shed 0 bases, J shed 7 bases, and the junction held 5 bases outside the gene matches. This CDR3 comprises 15 residues. This CDR3 reads CASSYSGRGSEKLFF. The CDR3 DNA is TGTGCCAGCAGTTACTCCGGCAGGGGGAGTGAAAAACTGTTTTTT.

The chain employs TRBV6-1 and TRBJ2-1; D unresolved. Germline V gene lookup returns CDR1 MNHNS and CDR2 SASEGT. Trimming cost V 1 base and J 2 bases, with 12 bases left between them. CDR3 size: 16 residues. This CDR3 is CASSEERRVPYNEQFF. The CDR3 nucleotides read TGTGCCAGCAGTGAAGAGAGGCGCGTACCCTACAATGAGCAGTTCTTC.

V is TRBV29-1 and J is TRBJ2-3; no clear D gene. Trimming took off 6 bases at V and 4 bases at J, with 11 bases between the two ends. Germline V lookup: CDR1 SQVTM, CDR2 ANQGSEA. The CDR3 covers 12 residues. DNA of the CDR3: TGCAGCGTCGGGTTACGGGCAGATACGCAGTATTTT. This codes for CSVGLRADTQYF.

As to this clonotype: A much larger clone lies one base from this, so it may be a read error. The chain recombines TRBV3-1 with TRBJ1-5, with TRBD1 as a possible D gene (6 bases). The CDR3 covers 13 residues. Germline V lookup: CDR1 LGHDT, CDR2 YNNKEL (reference sequence). V dropped 8 bases and J dropped 2 bases, with 10 bases sitting between them. This CDR3 reads CASGRTGNQPQHF. In DNA, the CDR3 is TGTGCCAGCGGTCGGACAGGCAATCAGCCCCAGCATTTT.

The V call is TRBV5-5, the J call TRBJ1-5; no reliable D call. Trimming shortened V by 0 bases and J by 8 bases, and 9 bases separated the two germline ends. The CDR3 is 13 residues long. Germline V lookup: CDR1 SGHKS, CDR2 YYEKEE (reference sequence). The CDR3 loop reads CASSLDSGKPQHF. As DNA, the CDR3 is TGTGCCAGCAGCTTGGACAGTGGGAAGCCCCAGCATTTT.

Details on this clonotype: One base away lies a much larger clone, so this may be a sequencing read error. J is TRBJ2-3 and V is TRBV20-1; 12 nucleotides line up with TRBD2. Germline CDR1 is DFQATT and CDR2 is SNEGSKA (reference sequence). CDR3 length equals 16 residues. Losses at the gene ends were 1 base for V and 4 bases for J; bases not matched to a gene: 6. CDR3 sequence (DNA): TGCAGTGCTAGAGGTGCTAGCGGGGGGGAGGCAGATACGCAGTATTTT. It encodes CSARGASGGEADTQYF.

This chain links TRBV7-9 with TRBJ1-1; 7 bases are a match to TRBD1. CDR1 and CDR2 from the germline V gene are SEHNR and FQNEAQ (reference sequence). The CDR3 totals 17 residues. Trimming cost V 1 base and J 0 bases; bases outside gene matches: 8. This CDR3 is CASSLGQGDIMNTEAFF. The CDR3 DNA is TGTGCCAGCAGCTTAGGGCAGGGGGACATAATGAACACTGAAGCTTTCTTT.

The chain combines TRBV12-3 or TRBV12-4 with TRBJ2-7; TRBD2 agrees at 10 bases. V dropped 4 bases and J dropped 7; count of bases not matched to a gene: 7. This CDR3 region has 14 residues. CDR3 sequence: CASSYTSGANEQYF. CDR3 nucleotides: TGTGCCAGCAGTTACACTAGCGGGGCGAATGAGCAGTACTTC.

V and J are TRBV20-1 and TRBJ2-5; 10 bases fit TRBD2. In germline, CDR1 is DFQATT, CDR2 SNEGSKA (reference sequence). V lost 3 bases and J lost 6; bases outside the gene matches: 4. The CDR3 spans 13 residues. This chain's CDR3 is CSASLAGAKTQYF. DNA for the CDR3: TGCAGTGCTAGCCTAGCGGGGGCAAAGACCCAGTACTTC.

This clonotype has more than one count but fewer than ten. This rearrangement joins TRBV20-1 to TRBJ1-2, with TRBD1 matching over 7 bases. Germline lookup yields CDR1 DFQATT and CDR2 SNEGSKA (reference sequence). There are 16 residues in the CDR3. The V and J ends lost 0 bases and 1 base, in that order; junction bases with no gene match: 8. CDR3 coding DNA: TGCAGTGCTAGAGAGTCCTCGGGACAGAATAACTATGGCTACACCTTC. This translates into CSARESSGQNNYGYTF.

This sequence joins TRBV20-1 and TRBJ1-5; 9 bases match TRBD1. Germline V gives CDR1 DFQATT, CDR2 SNEGSKA (reference sequence). The CDR3 spans 16 residues. V dropped 0 bases and J dropped 7; count of bases not matched to a gene: 10. The CDR3 DNA follows: TGCAGTGCTAGAGACCCCGGCGGGACAGGGAGCCAGCCCCAGCATTTT. It specifies CSARDPGGTGSQPQHF.

The chain uses TRBV20-1 and TRBJ1-1, with D hard to call. V lost 5 bases to trimming and J lost 5 bases, with 9 bases between them. The germline gives CDR1 DFQATT, CDR2 SNEGSKA (reference sequence). This CDR3 has 11 amino acids. In DNA form, the CDR3 reads TGCAGTGCTGTGGGCGGGACTGAAGCTTTCTTT. This translates into CSAVGGTEAFF.

This chain links TRBV7-9 with TRBJ2-2; D unresolved. With 2 bases removed from V and 0 bases from J, the gap between germline ends came to 10 bases. The CDR3 length is 16 residues. Looked up from germline, CDR1 is SEHNR and CDR2 is FQNEAQ (reference sequence). The CDR3 reads CASSLSRAANTGELFF. The CDR3 nucleotides are TGTGCCAGCAGCTTATCCAGAGCCGCGAACACCGGGGAGCTGTTTTTT.

In its sample, this clonotype was seen a few times. CDR3 in amino acids: CASSEYDRGDNQPQHF. The CDR3 nucleotides are TGTGCCAGCAGTGAATATGACAGGGGTGATAATCAGCCCCAGCATTTT. The gene calls are TRBV6-1 and TRBJ1-5; 8 positions agree with TRBD1. The CDR3 totals 16 residues. Per the germline V gene, CDR1 is MNHNS and CDR2 is SASEGT. V lost 2 bases and J lost 4; bases outside the gene matches: 7.